This T cell receptor beta chain was recorded in a study of PD-1 and CTLA-4 blockade in melanoma. The data were produced by immunoSEQ multiplex PCR, yet TCRdb's version contains in-frame clones alone and is incomplete. The table includes 28,000 or so clones, 85% to 95% detected once. The CDR3 runs to 13 residues. The ends were cut back, 7 bases at V and 6 bases at J, with 12 bases in the middle. This clonotype originated in a human donor with melanoma. The source material was CD8+ T cells from peripheral blood, sampled from a patient given anti-PD-1 treatment. The chain couples TRBV12-3 or TRBV12-4 to TRBJ2-2; D possibly corresponds to TRBD2 (5 bases). The CDR3 bases are TGTGCCAGCACCCTGGCGGGCGCCGGGGAGCTGTTTTTT. It encodes CASTLAGAGELFF.